A single sample gave rise to the 8 T cell receptor beta chains below, sequenced in a study of control samples from healthy donors and cancer patients (dated by TCRdb to about 2020). To prepare the library, the immunoSEQ multiplex PCR assay was applied. TCRdb retrieved this table from immuneACCESS and kept in-frame rearrangements only. Not all clones are present; in checked studies, unresolved V genes account for under half, and no reason is known for the remainder. This sample gives around 100,000 clones in total; just over 85% of them show up just once. The biggest ten clones account for roughly 14% of the sample. The sequenced material came from blood. These receptor sequences come from a man in his thirties or forties in good health.

Only one count was recorded for this clone. This rearrangement joins TRBV6-2 or TRBV6-3 to TRBJ2-7; D not certain. The ends were cut back, 0 bases at V and 0 bases at J, with 6 bases in the middle. This CDR3 has 14 amino acids. The V gene's germline CDR1 is MNHEY and CDR2 SVGEGT. As DNA, the CDR3 is TGTGCCAGCAGTTACTCGCAAAACTCCTACGAGCAGTACTTC. Translated: CASSYSQNSYEQYF.

The chain links TRBV28 to TRBJ2-3; 8 nucleotides match TRBD1. The CDR3 is made up of 16 amino acids. V lost 7 bases to trimming and J lost 3 bases; unmatched junction nucleotides: 12. The germline gives CDR1 MDHEN, CDR2 SYDVKM. The CDR3 DNA sequence: TGTGCCAGCACCACCACAAGGACAGGGTTGACAGATACGCAGTATTTT. As protein: CASTTTRTGLTDTQYF.

The count of this clone is one. This chain uses TRBV5-4 with TRBJ2-4; the D gene is possibly TRBD2 (5 bases). CDR1 is SGHNT and CDR2 is YYREEE in the germline V gene (reference sequence). The CDR3 is 14 residues long. The V end was cut by 2 bases, the J end by 3 bases, with 9 bases between. CDR3 region: CASSFTGNKNIQYF. The DNA of the CDR3 is TGTGCCAGCAGCTTCACCGGGAACAAAAACATTCAGTACTTC.

The rearrangement uses TRBV11-3 and TRBJ2-3; TRBD1 aligns across 7 bases. Germline trimming cut 2 bases from V and 6 bases from J; bases unmatched to any gene: 14. The CDR3 has 17 amino acids. Germline CDR1 SGHNT, CDR2 YENEEA. The CDR3 coding sequence is TGTGCCAGCAGCTTAAGGGGTGACAGGGTAGGATCGGATACGCAGTATTTT. Protein: CASSLRGDRVGSDTQYF.

This clone showed up just once. CDR3 loop: CASSIQGSSYNEQFF. DNA for the CDR3: TGTGCCAGTAGTATTCAGGGGAGCTCCTACAATGAGCAGTTCTTC. The chain employs TRBV19 and TRBJ2-1; tentatively, D is TRBD1 (6 bases). Germline-derived CDR1 and CDR2 are LNHDA and SQIVND (reference sequence). V lost 3 bases and J 0 bases, leaving 9 bases between the germline ends. CDR3 length: 15 amino acids.

As DNA, the CDR3 is TGCGCCAGCAGCTACAGGACCTCTGGGGCCAACGTCCTGACTTTC. The encoded protein is CASSYRTSGANVLTF. This chain joins TRBV5-1 and TRBJ2-6, with D maybe TRBD1 (5 bases). The CDR3 contains 15 residues. The V end lost 3 bases, the J end lost 0 bases, and 7 bases lay between the germline ends. The germline V gene has CDR1 SGHRS and CDR2 YFSETQ.

The chain employs TRBV7-9 and TRBJ2-3, with 14 bases matching TRBD2. J was trimmed by 5 bases and V by 5 bases; bases with no gene match: 12. The germline V gene encodes CDR1 SEHNR and CDR2 FQNEAQ (reference sequence). CDR3 size: 18 residues. The CDR3 reads CASSLTPGLAGVKDTQYF. CDR3 coding DNA: TGTGCCAGCAGCCTGACACCGGGACTAGCGGGAGTAAAAGATACGCAGTATTTT.

The rearrangement joins TRBV4-2 to TRBJ2-5; D is undetermined. Per the germline V gene, CDR1 is LGHNA and CDR2 is YNFKEQ. This CDR3 has 14 amino acids. V dropped 1 base and J dropped 5 bases, with 11 bases sitting between them. Here the CDR3 DNA reads TGTGCCAGCAGCCAAGTGGGTAGCTTGGAGACCCAGTACTTC. It is translated as CASSQVGSLETQYF.